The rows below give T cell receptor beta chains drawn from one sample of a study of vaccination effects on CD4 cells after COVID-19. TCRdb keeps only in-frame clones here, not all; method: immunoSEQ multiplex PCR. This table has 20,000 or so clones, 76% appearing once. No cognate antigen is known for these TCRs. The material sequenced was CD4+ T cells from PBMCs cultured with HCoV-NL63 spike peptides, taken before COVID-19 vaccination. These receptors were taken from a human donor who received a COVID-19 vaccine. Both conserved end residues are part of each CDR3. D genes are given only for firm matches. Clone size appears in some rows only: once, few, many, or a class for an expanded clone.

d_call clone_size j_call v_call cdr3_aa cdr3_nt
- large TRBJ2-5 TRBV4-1 CASSPSPEDGRETQYF TGCGCCAGCAGCCCGAGTCCCGAAGATGGTAGGGAGACCCAGTACTTC
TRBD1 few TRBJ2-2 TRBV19 CASSSGTGVTGELFF TGTGCCAGTAGTTCCGGGACAGGGGTCACCGGGGAGCTGTTTTTT
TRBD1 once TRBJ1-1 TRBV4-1 CASSQVGGTADKLNTEAFF TGCGCCAGCAGCCAAGTGGGGGGGACAGCTGATAAATTGAACACTGAAGCTTTCTTT
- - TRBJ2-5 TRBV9 CASSVGEQGGRETQYF TGTGCCAGCAGCGTAGGGGAGCAGGGGGGCCGAGAGACCCAGTACTTC
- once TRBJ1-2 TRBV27 CASWSIIYGYTF TGTGCCAGCTGGAGTATCATCTACGGCTACACCTTC
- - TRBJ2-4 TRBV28 CAIVPEIAKNIQYF TGTGCCATCGTACCCGAGATAGCCAAAAACATTCAGTACTTC
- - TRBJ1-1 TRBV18 CASSPVVGDQNTEAFF TGTGCCAGCTCACCGGTCGTTGGGGATCAGAACACTGAAGCTTTCTTT
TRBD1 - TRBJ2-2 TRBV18 CASSPPSGQGKNTGELFF TGTGCCAGCTCACCACCCTCGGGACAGGGGAAGAACACCGGGGAGCTGTTTTTT
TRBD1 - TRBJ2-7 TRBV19 CASSPGDRVAYEQYF TGTGCCAGTAGTCCTGGGGACAGGGTCGCCTACGAGCAGTACTTC
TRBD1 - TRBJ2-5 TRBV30 CAWMGTEETQYF TGTGCCTGGATGGGGACAGAAGAGACCCAGTACTTC
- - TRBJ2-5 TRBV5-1 CASSLGGGPETQYF TGCGCCAGCAGCTTGGGGGGGGGCCCAGAGACCCAGTACTTC
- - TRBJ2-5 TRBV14 CASSQGGWEETQYF TGTGCCAGCAGCCAAGGAGGGTGGGAAGAGACCCAGTACTTC
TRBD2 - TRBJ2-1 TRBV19 CASSIDRSGSYNEQFF TGTGCCAGTAGTATAGACCGTAGCGGGAGTTATAATGAGCAGTTCTTC
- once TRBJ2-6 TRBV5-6 CASSLWSTTRSGANVLTF TGTGCCAGCAGCTTGTGGTCCACGACTCGCTCTGGGGCCAACGTCCTGACTTTC
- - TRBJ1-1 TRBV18 CASSRRGIDTEAFF TGTGCCAGCTCACGGCGGGGGATCGACACTGAAGCTTTCTTT
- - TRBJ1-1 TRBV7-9 CASSRLFGTEAFF TGTGCCAGCAGCCGCCTTTTTGGCACTGAAGCTTTCTTT
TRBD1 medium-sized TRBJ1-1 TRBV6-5 CASSYYRGNTEAFF TGTGCCAGCAGTTACTACAGGGGGAACACTGAAGCTTTCTTT
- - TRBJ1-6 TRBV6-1 CASSERGPYNSPLHF TGTGCCAGCAGTGAGCGGGGCCCCTATAATTCACCCCTCCACTTT
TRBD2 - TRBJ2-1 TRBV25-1 CASTLGLAGDNEQFF TGTGCCAGCACACTCGGACTAGCGGGGGACAATGAGCAGTTCTTC
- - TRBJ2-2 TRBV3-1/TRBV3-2 CASSHSGSVGELFF TGTGCCAGCAGCCATTCCGGGTCGGTTGGGGAGCTGTTTTTT
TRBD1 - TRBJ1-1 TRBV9 CASSVDGQGNTEAFF TGTGCCAGCAGCGTAGACGGACAGGGAAACACTGAAGCTTTCTTT
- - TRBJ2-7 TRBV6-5 CASSRGTPSYEQYF TGTGCCAGCAGCCGCGGGACTCCCTCCTACGAGCAGTACTTC